The clone carrying this T cell receptor (beta chain) was seen ten or more times. Its antigen is as yet unknown. This sample was included in a study of spatial heterogeneity in lung cancer. The wider study: For tumor regions, TCR transcript counts showed a strong correlation with a T cell module score derived from matched bulk RNA-seq. General study results and limits: Tracking of tumor mutation counts was seen in expanded intratumoral alpha and beta TCR counts.

The presence of a unique molecular identifier marked each TCR cDNA molecule. TCRdb reprocessed the 5' RACE reads via MiXCR and lists one record per CDR3 protein. Found here are about 24,000 distinct CDR3 sequences, around 8.8% of them singletons; the top ten hold roughly 7.7%. Documented time point: sample taken at primary tumor resection. There were approximately 69 donors, all of them untreated patients with early-stage non-small cell lung cancer. Unsorted whole RNA from tumor, nontumor lung or frozen PBMC underwent sequencing. Trimming shortened V by 5 bases and J by 6 bases, and 6 bases separated the two germline ends. Germline V gene data show CDR1 as SGHTA and CDR2 as FQGTGA. The CDR3 consists of 11 residues.

V and J are TRBV7-3 and TRBJ2-3; TRBD2 might be the D (5 bases). The sample in question was lung tumor tissue, obtained at surgery. This receptor was taken from a male donor with early-stage non-small cell lung cancer. CDR3 nucleotide sequence: TGTGCCAGCAGCCGAGGGGATACGCAGTATTTT. This sequence encodes CASSRGDTQYF.